This T cell receptor beta chain was documented in a study of glioma-infiltrating T cells after dendritic cell vaccination. Generated by immunoSEQ multiplex PCR, the TCRdb table keeps only in-frame clones and is missing some. The sample includes under 100,000 clones, around 85% of them seen just once. This clone was seen a few times. Trimming stripped 7 bases from V and 5 bases from J, with 13 bases between. The germline CDR1 and CDR2 sequences are SGHKS and YYEKEE (reference sequence). The CDR3 spans 12 residues. This TCR was recovered from a human donor with glioblastoma. The V gene is TRBV5-5, the J gene TRBJ2-7; the D gene is possibly TRBD1 (5 bases). Here the sequenced sample was blood, taken before dendritic cell vaccination. CDR3 protein: CASRAGMNEQYF. The CDR3 nucleotides are TGTGCCAGCCGGGCAGGGATGAACGAGCAGTACTTC.